This is a list of T cell receptor beta chains from one sample in a study of blood T cells in healthy people across ages. TCRdb redid the calling of the 5' RACE reads with MiXCR, one entry per CDR3 protein. This sample has 980,000 or so distinct CDR3 sequences; roughly 50% occur once, and the top ten carry roughly an eighth. Sequencing was done on a sample of blood. The receptors shown here come from a man between 25 and 39 years old in good health. CDR3s include the opening cysteine and the closing phenylalanine or tryptophan. The D gene is left open where the match is weak. Clone size appears in some rows only: once, few, many, or a class for an expanded clone.

>13|TRBJ2-7|few|TRBV5-1|NA
TGCGCCTCAGCCGGAGGCAACAACTACGAGCAGTACTTC
CASAGGNNYEQYF
>15|TRBJ2-7|few|TRBV7-2|NA
TGTGCCAGCAGACAAACTCCCTCGGGGGCTTGGGAGCAGTACTTC
CASRQTPSGAWEQYF
>17|TRBJ2-6|medium-sized|TRBV6-1|NA
TGTGCCAGCAGTGACCGGGACTCCAGCTCTGGGGCCAACGTCCTGACTTTC
CASSDRDSSSGANVLTF
>11|TRBJ2-5|NA|TRBV10-3|NA
TGTGCGGGTGGGGGGTTGGAGACCCAGTACTTC
CAGGGLETQYF
>15|TRBJ2-5|NA|TRBV20-1|TRBD1
TGCAGTGCAAGGACGGACAGGGAAAAGTCCGGGGAGCAGTACTTC
CSARTDREKSGEQYF
>13|TRBJ2-4|few|TRBV20-1|TRBD2
TGCAGTGCGAGGACTAGCGGTGTAAACATTCAGTACTTC
CSARTSGVNIQYF
>16|TRBJ2-7|NA|TRBV9|TRBD1
TGTGCCAGCAGCAGAGGGGACAGACCTTCGGAGATCGAGCAGTACTTC
CASSRGDRPSEIEQYF
>15|TRBJ2-3|NA|TRBV12-3/TRBV12-4|NA
TGTGCCAGCAGCTATGACAGGACTAGCACAGATACGCAGTATTTT
CASSYDRTSTDTQYF
>16|TRBJ2-3|few|TRBV7-9|NA
TGTGCCAGCAGCTTAAAAGCGCGGGTTAGCACAGATACGCAGTATTTT
CASSLKARVSTDTQYF
>14|TRBJ2-7|NA|TRBV6-1|NA
TGTGCCAGCAGTCCCCCCTTACAGACCTACGAGCAGTACTTC
CASSPPLQTYEQYF
>13|TRBJ2-7|NA|TRBV29-1|NA
TGCAGCGTTGTCGAGAGCGCATCCTACGAGCAGTACTTC
CSVVESASYEQYF
>14|TRBJ2-1|NA|TRBV28|NA
TGTGCCAGTCACCTCGCTCAGGATGCCAATGAGCAGTTCTTC
CASHLAQDANEQFF
>15|TRBJ1-1|few|TRBV2|NA
TGTGCCAGCAGCCCATACCGGGACGCAAACACTGAAGCTTTCTTT
CASSPYRDANTEAFF
>15|TRBJ1-2|NA|TRBV12-3/TRBV12-4|TRBD1
TGTGCCAGCAGTCGGACAGGGTCCCCTAACTATGGCTACACCTTC
CASSRTGSPNYGYTF
>17|TRBJ2-1|NA|TRBV9|NA
TGTGCCAGCAGCGTAGGAAGGACAGTACAAAATTACAATGAGCAGTTCTTC
CASSVGRTVQNYNEQFF
>13|TRBJ1-2|few|TRBV24-1|NA
TGTGCCACCAGTGAACATGGACAGTATGGCTACACCTTC
CATSEHGQYGYTF
>16|TRBJ1-1|NA|TRBV11-2|NA
TGTGCCAGCAGCGTAACGGTGGGGGGGCTGAACACTGAAGCTTTCTTT
CASSVTVGGLNTEAFF
>14|TRBJ2-7|few|TRBV7-9|NA
TGTGCCAGCAGCAGGACAGAGAGCTCCTACGAGCAGTACTTC
CASSRTESSYEQYF
>13|TRBJ1-5|few|TRBV7-9|NA
TGTGCCAGCAGCTTAGACCCTCAAGCACCCCAGCATTTT
CASSLDPQAPQHF
>14|TRBJ2-5|few|TRBV12-5|TRBD1
TGTGCTAGTGGCCAAGACAGGGGCCAAGAGACCCAGTACTTC
CASGQDRGQETQYF
>13|TRBJ2-7|few|TRBV19|NA
TGTGCCAGTAGTATAGAGGAAAACTACGAGCAGTACTTC
CASSIEENYEQYF
>11|TRBJ2-1|NA|TRBV11-2|NA
TGTGCCAGCAGCTTAGCTTGGGAGCAGTTCTTC
CASSLAWEQFF
>15|TRBJ1-1|few|TRBV3-1|TRBD1
TGTGCCAGCAGCCAAGGATGGGACAGCCTCCCTGAAGCTTTCTTT
CASSQGWDSLPEAFF
>15|TRBJ2-6|NA|TRBV29-1|TRBD2
TGCAGCGTCTCAAAGGGAGGGTCTGGGGCCAACGTCCTGACTTTC
CSVSKGGSGANVLTF
>18|TRBJ2-1|NA|TRBV5-6|TRBD2
TGTGCCAGCAGCTTGGGGGGGACTAGCGGGGGGCGATTCAATGAGCAGTTCTTC
CASSLGGTSGGRFNEQFF
>16|TRBJ2-5|many|TRBV7-2|TRBD2
TGTGCCAGCAGCCCAACTAGCGGGGGTTTCCAAGAGACCCAGTACTTC
CASSPTSGGFQETQYF
>15|TRBJ1-4|NA|TRBV3-1|NA
TGTGCCAGCAGCCAAGGACAGGACGCCCTTCGGCCCCTGTTTTTT
CASSQGQDALRPLFF
>17|TRBJ1-4|few|TRBV9|NA
TGTGCCAGCAGCGTATCCGCTGGCCGCTCAACTAATGAAAAACTGTTTTTT
CASSVSAGRSTNEKLFF
>14|TRBJ2-3|NA|TRBV12-3/TRBV12-4|TRBD2
TGTGCCAGCAGTCCGGGACTAGAGATAGATACGCAGTATTTT
CASSPGLEIDTQYF
>16|TRBJ2-1|few|TRBV6-2/TRBV6-3|TRBD1
TGTGCCAGCAGCTATACCAGGACAGGGAACGTAAATGAGCAGTTCTTC
CASSYTRTGNVNEQFF
>11|TRBJ2-5|NA|TRBV7-2|NA
TGTGCCAGCAGCCCGAGTTCGACCCAGTACTTC
CASSPSSTQYF
>15|TRBJ2-2|NA|TRBV28|TRBD1
TGTGCCAGCAGTACCGGGACAGCAAACACCGGGGAGCTGTTTTTT
CASSTGTANTGELFF
>15|TRBJ2-3|NA|TRBV20-1|TRBD2
TGCAGTGCGACCTCTACGGGGGGTAGCACAGATACGCAGTATTTT
CSATSTGGSTDTQYF
>11|TRBJ1-2|few|TRBV20-1|NA
TGCAGTGCCTACGCGGGTTATGGCTACACCTTC
CSAYAGYGYTF
>14|TRBJ2-3|NA|TRBV6-1|TRBD2
TGTGCCAGTAGCGGGGGCTCAGGAACAGATACGCAGTATTTT
CASSGGSGTDTQYF
>16|TRBJ1-5|few|TRBV4-3|NA
TGCGCCAGCAGCCAAGATACGATAGGCAACAATCAGCCCCAGCATTTT
CASSQDTIGNNQPQHF
>16|TRBJ1-6|few|TRBV4-3|NA
TGCGCCAGCAGCCAAGGGACAGAAACATATAATTCACCCCTCCACTTT
CASSQGTETYNSPLHF